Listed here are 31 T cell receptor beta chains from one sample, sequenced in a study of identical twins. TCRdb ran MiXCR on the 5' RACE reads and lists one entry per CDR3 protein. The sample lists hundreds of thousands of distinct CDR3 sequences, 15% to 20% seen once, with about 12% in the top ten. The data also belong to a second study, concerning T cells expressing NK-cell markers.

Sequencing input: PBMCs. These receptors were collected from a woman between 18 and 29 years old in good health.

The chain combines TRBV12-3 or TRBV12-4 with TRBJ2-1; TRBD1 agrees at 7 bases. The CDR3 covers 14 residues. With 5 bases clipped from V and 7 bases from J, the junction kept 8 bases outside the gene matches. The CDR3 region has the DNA TGTGCCAGCAGTCCCACCGGGACAGAAAATGAGCAGTTCTTC. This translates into CASSPTGTENEQFF.

For the CDR3, the DNA is TGTGCCAGCAGTTTAGCGCTAAGCGAAGCAGATACGCAGTATTTT. The encoded protein is CASSLALSEADTQYF. V and J are TRBV12-3 or TRBV12-4 and TRBJ2-3; D is unclear. Deletions cut 0 bases from V and 4 bases from J, with 11 bases between. CDR3 length: 15 amino acids.

As DNA, the CDR3 is TGCGCCAGCACCAGGGACGGGAGGGACACTGAAGCTTTCTTT. The encoded protein is CASTRDGRDTEAFF. The chain joins TRBV5-1 to TRBJ1-1, with TRBD1 as a possible D gene (5 bases). Germline V gene data show CDR1 as SGHRS and CDR2 as YFSETQ. Trimming stripped 6 bases from V and 3 bases from J, with 15 bases between. CDR3 size: 14 residues.

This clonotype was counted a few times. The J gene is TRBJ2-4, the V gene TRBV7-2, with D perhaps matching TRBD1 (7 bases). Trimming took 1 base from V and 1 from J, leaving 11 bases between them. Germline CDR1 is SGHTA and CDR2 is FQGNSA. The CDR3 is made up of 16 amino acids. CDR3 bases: TGTGCCAGCAGCTTAGGGCCAGGGGGGGCCAAAAACATTCAGTACTTC. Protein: CASSLGPGGAKNIQYF. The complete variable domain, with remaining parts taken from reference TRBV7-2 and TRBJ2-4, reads GAGVSQSPSNKVTEKGKDVELRCDPISGHTALYWYRQSLGQGLEFLIYFQGNSAPDKSGLPSDRFSAERTGGSVSTLTIQRTQQEDSAVYLCASSLGPGGAKNIQYFGAGTRLSVL.

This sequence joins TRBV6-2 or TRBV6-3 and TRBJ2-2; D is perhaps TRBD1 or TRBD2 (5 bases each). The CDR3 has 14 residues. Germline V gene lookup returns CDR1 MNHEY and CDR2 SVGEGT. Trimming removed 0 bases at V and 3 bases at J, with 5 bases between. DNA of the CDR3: TGTGCCAGCAGTTACTCGGGGGACACCGGGGAGCTGTTTTTT. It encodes CASSYSGDTGELFF.

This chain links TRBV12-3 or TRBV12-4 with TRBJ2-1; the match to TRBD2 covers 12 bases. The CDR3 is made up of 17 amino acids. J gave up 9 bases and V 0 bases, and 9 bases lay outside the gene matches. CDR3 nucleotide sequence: TGTGCCAGCAGTTTAGCGCTTCTAGCGGGGGGGCCTATTGAGCAGTTCTTC. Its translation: CASSLALLAGGPIEQFF.

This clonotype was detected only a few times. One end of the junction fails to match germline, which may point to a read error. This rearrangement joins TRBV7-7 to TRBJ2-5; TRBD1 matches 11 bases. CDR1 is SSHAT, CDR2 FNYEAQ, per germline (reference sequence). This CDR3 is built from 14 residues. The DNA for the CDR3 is TGTGCTAGCAGGGACGCCGGGACAGGGGGAACCCAGTACTTC. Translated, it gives CASRDAGTGGTQYF.

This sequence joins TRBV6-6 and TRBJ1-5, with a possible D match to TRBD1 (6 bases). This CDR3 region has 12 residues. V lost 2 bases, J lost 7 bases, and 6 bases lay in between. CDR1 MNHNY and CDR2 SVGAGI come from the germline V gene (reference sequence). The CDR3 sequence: CASSYGQQPQHF. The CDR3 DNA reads TGTGCCAGCAGTTACGGACAGCAGCCCCAGCATTTT.

For the CDR3, the DNA is TGTGCCGTACTCCGGACGGCGAGCCAAGAGACCCAGTACTTC. Translating it yields CAVLRTASQETQYF. This sequence joins TRBV6-1 and TRBJ2-5; no clear D gene. The length of the CDR3 is 14 residues. Between the trimmed V and J ends, which lost 11 bases and 1 base, there was a span of 17 bases. From germline, CDR1 is MNHNS and CDR2 SASEGT.

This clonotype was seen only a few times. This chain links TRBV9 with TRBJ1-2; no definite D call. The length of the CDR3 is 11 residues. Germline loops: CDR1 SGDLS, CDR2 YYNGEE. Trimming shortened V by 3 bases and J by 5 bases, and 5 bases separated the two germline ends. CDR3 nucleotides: TGTGCCAGCAGCGCCATATATGGCTACACCTTC. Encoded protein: CASSAIYGYTF.

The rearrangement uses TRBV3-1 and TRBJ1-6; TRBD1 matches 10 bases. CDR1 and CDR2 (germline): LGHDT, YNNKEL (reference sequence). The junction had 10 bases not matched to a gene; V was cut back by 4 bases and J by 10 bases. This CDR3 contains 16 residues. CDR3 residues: CASSLTGGVGGSPLHF. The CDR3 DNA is TGTGCCAGCAGCCTGACAGGGGGCGTAGGTGGCTCACCCCTCCACTTT.

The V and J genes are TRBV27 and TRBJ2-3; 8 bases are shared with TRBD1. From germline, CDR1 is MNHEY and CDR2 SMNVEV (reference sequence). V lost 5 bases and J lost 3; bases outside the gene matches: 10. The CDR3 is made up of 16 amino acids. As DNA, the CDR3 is TGTGCCAGCAGTCCCTGGACAGGGTGGGGAACAGATACGCAGTATTTT. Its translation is CASSPWTGWGTDTQYF.

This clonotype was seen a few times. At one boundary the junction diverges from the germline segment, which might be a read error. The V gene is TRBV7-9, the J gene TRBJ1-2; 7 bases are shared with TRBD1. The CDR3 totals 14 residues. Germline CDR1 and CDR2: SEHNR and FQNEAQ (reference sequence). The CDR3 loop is CASSIAGGHYGYTF. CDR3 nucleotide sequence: TGTGCCAGCAGCATAGCAGGGGGACACTATGGCTACACCTTC.

The CDR3 reads CASSRNREAFF. The CDR3 coding sequence is TGTGCCAGCAGCCGAAACAGGGAAGCTTTCTTT. V gene TRBV11-2 combines with J gene TRBJ1-1; possible D gene TRBD1, 5 bases. Between the trimmed V and J ends, which lost 5 bases and 8 bases, there was a span of 9 bases. The germline gives CDR1 SGHAT, CDR2 FQNNGV. The length of the CDR3 is 11 residues.

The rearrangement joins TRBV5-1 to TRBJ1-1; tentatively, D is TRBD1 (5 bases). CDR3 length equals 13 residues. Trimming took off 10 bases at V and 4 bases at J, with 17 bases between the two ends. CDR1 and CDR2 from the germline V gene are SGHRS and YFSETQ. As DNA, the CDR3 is TGCGCCTCCCAGTCCGGGGGGAGCACTGAAGCTTTCTTT. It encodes CASQSGGSTEAFF.

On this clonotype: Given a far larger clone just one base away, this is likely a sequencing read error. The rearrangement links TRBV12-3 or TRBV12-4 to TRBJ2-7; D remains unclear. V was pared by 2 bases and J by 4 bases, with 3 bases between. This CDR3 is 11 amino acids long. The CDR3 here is CASSLWYEQYF. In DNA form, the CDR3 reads TGTGCCAGCAGTTTATGGTACGAGCAGTACTTC.

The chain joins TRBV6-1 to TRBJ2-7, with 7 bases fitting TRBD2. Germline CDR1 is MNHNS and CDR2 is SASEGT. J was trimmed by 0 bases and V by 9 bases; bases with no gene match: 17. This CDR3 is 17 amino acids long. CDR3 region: CARTPLVGGSHSYEQYF. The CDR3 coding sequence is TGTGCCAGGACCCCACTAGTGGGAGGGTCCCACTCCTACGAGCAGTACTTC.

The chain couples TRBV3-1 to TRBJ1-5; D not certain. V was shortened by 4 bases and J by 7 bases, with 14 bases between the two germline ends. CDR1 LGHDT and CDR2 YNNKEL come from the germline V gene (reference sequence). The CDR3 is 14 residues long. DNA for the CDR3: TGTGCCAGCAGCCGGGGAACAGTCGGGCAGCCCCAGCATTTT. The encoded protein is CASSRGTVGQPQHF.

The CDR3 loop is CSVDLRGTDTQYF. The CDR3 DNA is TGCAGCGTTGATTTACGCGGGACAGATACGCAGTATTTT. The gene calls are TRBV29-1 and TRBJ2-3; D may be TRBD2 (5 bases). With 3 bases removed from V and 3 bases from J, the gap between germline ends came to 10 bases. The germline gives CDR1 SQVTM, CDR2 ANQGSEA. This CDR3 is 13 amino acids long.

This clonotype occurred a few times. As DNA, the CDR3 is TGTGCCAGCGGATCGGGACTAGCGAACACCGGGGAGCTGTTTTTT. It yields the protein CASGSGLANTGELFF. The chain couples TRBV12-3 or TRBV12-4 to TRBJ2-2; 8 bases match TRBD2. Trimming at V came to 8 bases and at J to 0 bases, leaving 5 bases not matched to a gene. The CDR3 has 15 residues.

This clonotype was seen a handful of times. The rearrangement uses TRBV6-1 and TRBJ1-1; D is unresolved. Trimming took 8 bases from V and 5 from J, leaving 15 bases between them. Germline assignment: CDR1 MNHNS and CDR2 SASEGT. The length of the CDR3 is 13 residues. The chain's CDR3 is CASQDRLRTEAFF. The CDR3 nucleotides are TGTGCCAGCCAGGACCGTCTGCGGACTGAAGCTTTCTTT.

CDR3 sequence reads: CASSPSRLGGYTF. The CDR3 DNA follows: TGTGCCAGCAGCCCTTCGCGATTGGGAGGCTACACCTTC. This chain connects TRBV6-1 to TRBJ1-2; D remains ambiguous. Germline assignment: CDR1 MNHNS and CDR2 SASEGT. CDR3 size: 13 residues. The V end lost 6 bases, the J end lost 8 bases, and 16 bases lay between the germline ends.

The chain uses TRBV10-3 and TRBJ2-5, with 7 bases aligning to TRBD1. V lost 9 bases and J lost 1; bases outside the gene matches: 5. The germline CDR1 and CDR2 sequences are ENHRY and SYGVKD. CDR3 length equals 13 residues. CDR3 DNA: TGTGCCATAAGGACAGGCAGCCAAGAGACCCAGTACTTC. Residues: CAIRTGSQETQYF.

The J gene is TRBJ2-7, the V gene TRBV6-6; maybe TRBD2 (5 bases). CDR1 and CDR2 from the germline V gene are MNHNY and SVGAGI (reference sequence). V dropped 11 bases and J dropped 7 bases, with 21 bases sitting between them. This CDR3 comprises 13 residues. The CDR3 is CAHSSGFVGEQYF. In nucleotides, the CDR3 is TGTGCCCACAGCAGCGGTTTCGTGGGAGAGCAGTACTTC.

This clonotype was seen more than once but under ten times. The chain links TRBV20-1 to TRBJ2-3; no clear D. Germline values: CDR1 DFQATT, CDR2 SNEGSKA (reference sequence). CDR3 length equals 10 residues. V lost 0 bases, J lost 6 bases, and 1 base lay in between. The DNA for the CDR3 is TGCAGTGCTAGAGAGGATACGCAGTATTTT. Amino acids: CSAREDTQYF.

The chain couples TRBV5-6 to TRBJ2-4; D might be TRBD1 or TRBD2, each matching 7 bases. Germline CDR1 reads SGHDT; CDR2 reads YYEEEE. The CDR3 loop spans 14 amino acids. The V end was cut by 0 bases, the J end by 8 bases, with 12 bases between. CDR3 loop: CASSLVSGGDIQYF. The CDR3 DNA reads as TGTGCCAGCAGCTTGGTATCAGGGGGGGACATTCAGTACTTC. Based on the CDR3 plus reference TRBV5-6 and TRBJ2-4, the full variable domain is DAGVTQSPTHLIKTRGQQVTLRCSPKSGHDTVSWYQQALGQGPQFIFQYYEEEERQRGNFPDRFSGHQFPNYSSELNVNALLLGDSALYLCASSLVSGGDIQYFGAGTRLSVL.

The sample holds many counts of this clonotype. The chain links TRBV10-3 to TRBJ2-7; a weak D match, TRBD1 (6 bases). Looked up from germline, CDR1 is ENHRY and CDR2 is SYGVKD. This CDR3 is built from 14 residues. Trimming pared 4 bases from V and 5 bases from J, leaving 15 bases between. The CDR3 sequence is CAISGGQGKDEQYF. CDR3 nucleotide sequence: TGTGCCATCAGTGGGGGGCAGGGGAAGGACGAGCAGTACTTC.

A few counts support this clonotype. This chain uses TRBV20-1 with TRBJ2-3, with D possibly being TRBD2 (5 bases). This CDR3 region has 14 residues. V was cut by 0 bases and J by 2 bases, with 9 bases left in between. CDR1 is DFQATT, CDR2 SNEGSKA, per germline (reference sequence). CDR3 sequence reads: CSARDWENTDTQYF. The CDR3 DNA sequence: TGCAGTGCTAGAGATTGGGAGAACACAGATACGCAGTATTTT.

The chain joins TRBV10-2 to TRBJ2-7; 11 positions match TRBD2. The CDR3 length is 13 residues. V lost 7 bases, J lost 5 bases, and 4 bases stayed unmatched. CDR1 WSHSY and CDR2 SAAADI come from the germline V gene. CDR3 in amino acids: CASTGLAGNEQYF. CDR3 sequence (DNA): TGCGCCAGCACCGGACTAGCGGGCAACGAGCAGTACTTC.

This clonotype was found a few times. CDR3: CASSVASGVNEQFF. CDR3 nucleotides: TGTGCCAGCAGCGTAGCTAGCGGGGTTAATGAGCAGTTCTTC. The chain uses TRBV9 and TRBJ2-1, with TRBD2 identical over 9 bases. This CDR3 has 14 amino acids. In germline, CDR1 is SGDLS, CDR2 YYNGEE. J gave up 7 bases and V 0 bases, and 2 bases lay outside the gene matches. Full variable domain (outside the CDR3, taken from reference TRBV9 and TRBJ2-1): DSGVTQTPKHLITATGQRVTLRCSPRSGDLSVYWYQQSLDQGLQFLIQYYNGEERAKGNILERFSAQQFPDLHSELNLSSLELGDSALYFCASSVASGVNEQFFGPGTRLTVL.

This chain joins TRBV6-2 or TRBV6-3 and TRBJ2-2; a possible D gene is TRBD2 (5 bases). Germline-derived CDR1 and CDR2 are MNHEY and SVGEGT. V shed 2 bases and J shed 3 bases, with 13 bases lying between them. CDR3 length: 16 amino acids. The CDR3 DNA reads TGTGCCAGCAGTTACCAGGCTAGCCTATACACCGGGGAGCTGTTTTTT. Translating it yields CASSYQASLYTGELFF.